This is a list of T cell receptor beta chains from one sample in a study of T cell clusters in autoimmune cytopenias. No DNA is given; TCRdb re-called the multiplex PCR reads and lists each CDR3 protein once. Here the sample table reports around 5,000 distinct CDR3 sequences. Sequenced sample: peripheral blood. The receptor set was obtained from a human donor with an autoimmune cytopenia or autoimmune hepatitis (not recorded which). Both conserved end residues are part of each CDR3. Clone sizes are given selectively: once, few, many, or a class where the clone is expanded.

j_call,v_call,clone_size,cdr3_aa
TRBJ1-2,TRBV5-6,-,CASSLDYGYTF
TRBJ2-3,TRBV6-5,medium-sized,CASSYDRGRDTQYF
TRBJ2-1,TRBV5-6,medium-sized,CASSLVITSGVNEQFF
TRBJ2-1,TRBV6-5,medium-sized,CASSPTGQSYNEQFF
TRBJ1-1,TRBV5-6,-,CASSFSGLNTEAFF
TRBJ2-2,TRBV5-5,medium-sized,CASSFRQGGYGELFF
TRBJ2-7,TRBV14,-,CASSQTRGPYEQYF
TRBJ1-2,TRBV6-2/TRBV6-3,-,CASSADTTRGYTF
TRBJ2-1,TRBV18,-,CASSRLAGYNEQFF
TRBJ1-1,TRBV6-5,-,CASSPNRRGMNTEAFF
TRBJ1-4,TRBV6-5,medium-sized,CASSYSVTGNEKLFF
TRBJ2-5,TRBV29-1,large,CSILSGWQETQYF
TRBJ2-1,TRBV7-2,-,CASRGSVGVEQFF
TRBJ2-1,TRBV6-6,medium-sized,CASRYGGRKRTYNEQFF
TRBJ2-3,TRBV24-1,-,CATSAGKGLYTDTQYF
TRBJ2-5,TRBV6-2/TRBV6-3,medium-sized,CASSYIDSGGQETQYF
TRBJ2-2,TRBV19,medium-sized,CASRGHAQDTGELFF
TRBJ2-5,TRBV18,-,CASSPFMGAYQETQYF
TRBJ2-7,TRBV30,-,CAWRPRSTPRLYEQYF
TRBJ2-1,TRBV15,medium-sized,CATSSNQDNEQFF
TRBJ2-7,TRBV15,-,CATSSVTRKLHEQYF
TRBJ1-5,TRBV6-1,medium-sized,CASSEFRTGLNQPQHF